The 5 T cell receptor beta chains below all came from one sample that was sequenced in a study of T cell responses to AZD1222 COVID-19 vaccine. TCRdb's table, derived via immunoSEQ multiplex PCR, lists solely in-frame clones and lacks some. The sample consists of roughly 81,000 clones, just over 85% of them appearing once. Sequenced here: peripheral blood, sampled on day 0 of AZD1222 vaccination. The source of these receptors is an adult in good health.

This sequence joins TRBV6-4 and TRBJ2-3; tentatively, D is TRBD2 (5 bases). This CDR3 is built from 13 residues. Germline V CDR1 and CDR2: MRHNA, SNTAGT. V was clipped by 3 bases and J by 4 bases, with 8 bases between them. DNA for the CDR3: TGTGCCAGCAGTGAGCCGGGATCAGATACGCAGTATTTT. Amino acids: CASSEPGSDTQYF.

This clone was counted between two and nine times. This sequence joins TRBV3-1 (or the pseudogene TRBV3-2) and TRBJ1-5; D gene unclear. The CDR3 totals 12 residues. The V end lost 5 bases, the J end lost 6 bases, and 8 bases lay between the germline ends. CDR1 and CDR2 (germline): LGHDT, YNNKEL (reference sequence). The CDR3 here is CASSSDGQPQHF. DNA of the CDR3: TGTGCCAGCAGCTCAGACGGTCAGCCCCAGCATTTT.

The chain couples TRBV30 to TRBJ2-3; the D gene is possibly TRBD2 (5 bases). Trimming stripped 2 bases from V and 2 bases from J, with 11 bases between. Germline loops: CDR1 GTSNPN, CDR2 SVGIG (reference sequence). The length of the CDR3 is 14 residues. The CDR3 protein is CAWSSKRNTDTQYF. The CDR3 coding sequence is TGTGCCTGGAGTTCTAAGCGGAACACAGATACGCAGTATTTT.

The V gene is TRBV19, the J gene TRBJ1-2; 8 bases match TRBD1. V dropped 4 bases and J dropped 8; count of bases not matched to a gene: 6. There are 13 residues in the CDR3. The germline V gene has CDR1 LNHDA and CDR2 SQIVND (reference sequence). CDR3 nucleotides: TGTGCCAGTAGTACCCGGACAGGGAAAGGCTACACCTTC. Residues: CASSTRTGKGYTF.

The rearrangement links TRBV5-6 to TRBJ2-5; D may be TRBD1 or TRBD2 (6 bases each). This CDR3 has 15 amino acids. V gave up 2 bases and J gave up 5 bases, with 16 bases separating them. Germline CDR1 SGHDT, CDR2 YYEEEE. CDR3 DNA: TGTGCCAGCAGCTTCTTGGACAGCCGGGGGGAGACCCAGTACTTC. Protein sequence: CASSFLDSRGETQYF. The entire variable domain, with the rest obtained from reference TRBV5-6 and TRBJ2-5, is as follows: DAGVTQSPTHLIKTRGQQVTLRCSPKSGHDTVSWYQQALGQGPQFIFQYYEEEERQRGNFPDRFSGHQFPNYSSELNVNALLLGDSALYLCASSFLDSRGETQYFGPGTRLLVL.